The clone carrying this TCR beta chain was observed a few times. This entry belongs to a study of OX40 agonist ivuxolimab in advanced cancers. Assay: immunoSEQ multiplex PCR; the TCRdb copy retains only in-frame clones and omits some. The table lists under 75,000 clones, around 85% of them singletons. The clonotype originates from an adult with an advanced solid tumor such as melanoma, head and neck, liver or kidney cancer. The starting material was CD4+ or CD8+ T cells sorted from blood, obtained in a trial of the OX40 agonist ivuxolimab.

CDR3 sequence (DNA): TGTGCCAGCAGTGCCAGGGGTGGTACTGAAGCTTTCTTT. It specifies CASSARGGTEAFF. This chain links TRBV2 with TRBJ1-1; D possibly corresponds to TRBD1 (6 bases). The CDR3 covers 13 residues. Germline V gives CDR1 SNHLY, CDR2 FYNNEI. V dropped 4 bases and J dropped 5 bases, with 11 bases sitting between them.